The 27 T cell receptor beta chains reported below all come from one sample, sequenced in a study of cytotoxic CD8 clonotypes in ibrutinib-treated CLL (dated by TCRdb to about 2021). Library construction relied on the immunoSEQ multiplex PCR assay. TCRdb holds this immuneACCESS table with in-frame rearrangements only. Some clones are missing; in checked studies, unresolved V genes explain under half, and the rest has no known cause. In this sample the table shows 300,000 to 400,000 clones, 60% to 80% of which occur a single time. The ten largest clones represent around 6.6% of the sample. This material consisted of PBMCs, taken after 36 months of ibrutinib treatment. These receptors were taken from a human donor with chronic lymphocytic leukemia.

This clone was detected only a few times. The chain joins TRBV7-2 to TRBJ2-7; 8 bases map to TRBD2. With 5 bases clipped from V and 5 bases from J, the junction kept 5 bases outside the gene matches. This CDR3 has 13 amino acids. Per the germline V gene, CDR1 is SGHTA and CDR2 is FQGNSA. CDR3 sequence (DNA): TGTGCCAGCAGCATCGGGACTAGAAACGAGCAGTACTTC. Translation: CASSIGTRNEQYF.

This chain connects TRBV19 to TRBJ2-3; weak D call: TRBD2 (5 bases). This CDR3 spans 18 amino acids. V was pared by 5 bases and J by 0 bases, with 21 bases between. Germline values: CDR1 LNHDA, CDR2 SQIVND (reference sequence). CDR3 protein: CASSAPLSLRTSTDTQYF. Here the CDR3 DNA reads TGTGCCAGTAGTGCGCCCCTATCTCTGCGGACTAGCACAGATACGCAGTATTTT.

The gene calls are TRBV15 and TRBJ2-1, with 7 bases that match TRBD2. V trimming: 3 bases; J trimming: 8 bases; junction bases outside the gene matches: 7. Germline CDR1 is LNHNV and CDR2 is YYDKDF (reference sequence). The CDR3 consists of 14 residues. The CDR3 region is CATSSGPGGYEQFF. CDR3 sequence (DNA): TGTGCCACCAGCAGTGGGCCGGGAGGTTATGAGCAGTTCTTC.

V and J are TRBV7-9 and TRBJ1-5; no firm D call. The CDR3 is 13 residues long. Germline-derived CDR1 and CDR2 are SEHNR and FQNEAQ (reference sequence). Trimming shortened V by 1 base and J by 9 bases, and 10 bases separated the two germline ends. CDR3 bases: TGTGCCAGCAGCTTAGGTTGGGGAGCGCCCCAGCATTTT. Residues: CASSLGWGAPQHF.

The J gene is TRBJ2-5, the V gene TRBV27; no clear D. From germline, CDR1 is MNHEY and CDR2 SMNVEV (reference sequence). The germline V and J ends were trimmed by 5 bases and 0 bases, with 4 bases remaining between them. The CDR3 contains 12 residues. CDR3: CASSPNQETQYF. The CDR3, as DNA: TGTGCCAGCAGTCCGAACCAAGAGACCCAGTACTTC.

There are a few counts of this clone. The CDR3 bases are TGTGCCAGCAGTGAATACTCCGACAGCCGCCTGGGCTACACCTTC. Protein sequence: CASSEYSDSRLGYTF. The J gene is TRBJ1-2, the V gene TRBV2; D perhaps matches TRBD1 (5 bases). V was cut by 2 bases and J by 8 bases, with 18 bases left in between. This CDR3 is 15 amino acids long. Per the germline V gene, CDR1 is SNHLY and CDR2 is FYNNEI.

This chain uses TRBV2 with TRBJ2-6; D might be TRBD2 (5 bases). Germline assignment: CDR1 SNHLY and CDR2 FYNNEI. This CDR3 contains 15 residues. V was pared by 6 bases and J by 0 bases, with 9 bases between. The CDR3 here is CASRAGRSGANVLTF. The CDR3 DNA is TGTGCCAGCAGGGCGGGTCGCTCTGGGGCCAACGTCCTGACTTTC. The variable domain in full, completed from reference TRBV2 and TRBJ2-6, reads EPEVTQTPSHQVTQMGQEVILRCVPISNHLYFYWYRQILGQKVEFLVSFYNNEISEKSEIFDDQFSVERPDGSNFTLKIRSTKLEDSAMYFCASRAGRSGANVLTFGAGSRLTVL.

This clone has just a few counts. This chain joins TRBV5-4 and TRBJ2-2, with 7 bases matching TRBD1. The junction had 7 bases not matched to a gene; V was cut back by 5 bases and J by 6 bases. Per the germline V gene, CDR1 is SGHNT and CDR2 is YYREEE (reference sequence). CDR3 length: 14 amino acids. The CDR3 here is CASSPGTASGELFF. The CDR3 DNA is TGTGCCAGCAGTCCCGGGACAGCGTCCGGGGAGCTGTTTTTT.

The chain employs TRBV14 and TRBJ2-7; 7 bases align to TRBD2. The CDR3 sequence is 14 residues long. The germline CDR1 and CDR2 sequences are SGHDN and FVKESK. Losses at the gene ends were 4 bases for V and 6 bases for J; bases not matched to a gene: 9. In DNA form, the CDR3 reads TGTGCCAGCAGCCCGGAGCGGGAAAGGTGCGAGCAGTACTTC. Encoded protein: CASSPERERCEQYF.

This clone was counted a few times. V usage is TRBV6-5 and J usage is TRBJ2-7; no definite D call. The CDR3 loop spans 11 amino acids. The V gene lost 4 bases and the J gene lost 6 bases, with 7 bases spanning the gap. Germline CDR1 MNHEY, CDR2 SVGAGI. The CDR3 DNA follows: TGTGCCAGCAGTTTGGGGTCCGAGCAGTACTTC. It yields the protein CASSLGSEQYF.

The rearrangement joins TRBV4-3 to TRBJ2-5, with D perhaps assigned TRBD1 or TRBD2 (6 bases each). Germline loops: CDR1 LGHNA, CDR2 YSLEER. The CDR3 loop spans 15 amino acids. V lost 0 bases to trimming and J lost 6 bases, with 14 bases between them. The DNA of the CDR3 is TGCGCCAGCAGCCAAGATGGGGGGCGCGGAAAGACCCAGTACTTC. This codes for CASSQDGGRGKTQYF.

In its sample, this clone was seen a few times. V and J are TRBV5-1 and TRBJ1-5, with 9 bases lining up with TRBD1. Per the germline V gene, CDR1 is SGHRS and CDR2 is YFSETQ. V dropped 4 bases and J dropped 0; count of bases not matched to a gene: 2. The CDR3 totals 15 residues. The CDR3 sequence is CASSKGQGSNQPQHF. In nucleotides, the CDR3 is TGCGCCAGCAGCAAGGGACAGGGTAGCAATCAGCCCCAGCATTTT.

This chain joins TRBV2 and TRBJ2-1, with D possibly being TRBD2 (5 bases). This CDR3 is built from 15 residues. Germline lookup yields CDR1 SNHLY and CDR2 FYNNEI. V shed 6 bases and J shed 3 bases, with 15 bases lying between them. CDR3 sequence: CASSQTRYYYNEQFF. The CDR3 DNA is TGTGCCAGCAGCCAAACTAGATATTACTACAATGAGCAGTTCTTC.

A few counts support this clone. The chain employs TRBV6-5 and TRBJ1-5; D perhaps matches TRBD1 (6 bases). This CDR3 comprises 13 residues. The germline CDR1 and CDR2 sequences are MNHEY and SVGAGI. V was pared by 2 bases and J by 7 bases, with 9 bases between. The CDR3: CASSYGGGQPQHF. DNA for the CDR3: TGTGCCAGCAGTTACGGGGGCGGGCAGCCCCAGCATTTT.

This CDR3 reads CASSQTPGQGIDEQYF. DNA of the CDR3: TGCGCCAGCAGCCAAACCCCGGGACAGGGGATCGACGAGCAGTACTTC. The chain joins TRBV4-3 to TRBJ2-7; 10 positions match TRBD1. In germline, CDR1 is LGHNA, CDR2 YSLEER. V shed 2 bases and J 5 bases; nucleotides not matched to a gene: 9. CDR3 length equals 16 residues.

This clone has more than one count but fewer than ten. This chain connects TRBV5-4 to TRBJ1-1; D might be TRBD1 (5 bases). Germline lookup yields CDR1 SGHNT and CDR2 YYREEE (reference sequence). Trimming took 9 bases from V and 1 from J, leaving 13 bases between them. This CDR3 is built from 13 residues. The CDR3 nucleotides are TGTGCCACGAGGCGGGGGACGAACACTGAAGCTTTCTTT. Protein product: CATRRGTNTEAFF.

The rearrangement joins TRBV7-9 to TRBJ2-1; no firm D call. V gave up 5 bases and J gave up 2 bases, with 13 bases separating them. The CDR3 runs 15 residues. CDR1 and CDR2 from the germline V gene are SEHNR and FQNEAQ (reference sequence). Here the CDR3 reads CASSPTPLTYNEQFF. Here the CDR3 DNA reads TGTGCCAGCAGCCCAACCCCGCTCACCTACAATGAGCAGTTCTTC.

This clone was seen a handful of times. The CDR3 DNA reads as TGTGCCAGCAGTATACGGGCCCTCGCCTACGAGCAGTACTTC. This codes for CASSIRALAYEQYF. The V call is TRBV27, the J call TRBJ2-7; no firm D call. This CDR3 has 14 residues. V lost 5 bases and J lost 2, with 13 bases in between. Germline loops: CDR1 MNHEY, CDR2 SMNVEV (reference sequence).

This chain uses TRBV7-8 with TRBJ2-1; D remains unclear. Germline V lookup: CDR1 SGHVS, CDR2 FQNEAQ. This CDR3 contains 12 residues. Trimming removed 1 base from V and 4 bases from J, with 2 bases in between. The chain's CDR3 is CASSLGYNEQFF. CDR3 in DNA: TGTGCCAGCAGCTTAGGGTACAATGAGCAGTTCTTC. The full variable domain, rest sourced from reference TRBV7-8 and TRBJ2-1, is GAGVSQSPRYKVAKRGQDVALRCDPISGHVSLFWYQQALGQGPEFLTYFQNEAQLDKSGLPSDRFFAERPEGSVSTLKIQRTQQEDSAVYLCASSLGYNEQFFGPGTRLTVL.

The V call is TRBV4-1, the J call TRBJ2-7; D is possibly TRBD2 (6 bases). Trimming took 4 bases from V and 5 from J, leaving 15 bases between them. Germline V gives CDR1 MGHRA, CDR2 YSYEKL. There are 14 residues in the CDR3. CDR3 amino acids: CASSLSPKRDEQYF. The CDR3 DNA follows: TGCGCCAGCAGCCTTTCCCCAAAGCGGGACGAGCAGTACTTC.

The chain carries TRBV5-1 and TRBJ1-2, with 7 bases aligning to TRBD1. This CDR3 has 16 residues. After removal of 0 bases from V and 6 bases from J, the junction contained 11 bases not matched to a gene. CDR1 is SGHRS, CDR2 YFSETQ, per germline. The CDR3 bases are TGCGCCAGCAGCTTGGACCTCGCCGGGACAGAGGATGGCTACACCTTC. This gives the protein CASSLDLAGTEDGYTF.

The V call is TRBV5-1, the J call TRBJ2-7; no definite D call. The CDR3 contains 16 residues. Germline V gene data show CDR1 as SGHRS and CDR2 as YFSETQ. Trimming pared 2 bases from V and 0 bases from J, leaving 15 bases between. CDR3 protein: CASSFSDPNYSYEQYF. As DNA, the CDR3 is TGCGCCAGCAGCTTTTCGGATCCTAATTACTCCTACGAGCAGTACTTC.

This chain joins TRBV18 and TRBJ2-2; TRBD1 matches at 8 bases. Trimming took 1 base from V and 5 from J; bases not matched to a gene: 6. This CDR3 comprises 16 residues. In germline, CDR1 is KGHSH, CDR2 LQKENI. The CDR3 sequence is CASSPLDRGWTGELFF. CDR3 nucleotide sequence: TGTGCCAGCTCACCACTAGACAGGGGTTGGACCGGGGAGCTGTTTTTT.

The chain recombines TRBV7-9 with TRBJ2-3, with a possible D match to TRBD2 (5 bases). In germline, CDR1 is SEHNR, CDR2 FQNEAQ (reference sequence). The CDR3 runs 15 residues. V was shortened by 5 bases and J by 0 bases, with 12 bases between the two germline ends. The CDR3, as DNA: TGTGCCAGCAGCAACCGACTACCAAGCACAGATACGCAGTATTTT. Translated, it gives CASSNRLPSTDTQYF. Using reference TRBV7-9 and TRBJ2-3 for the parts outside the CDR3, the full variable domain is DTGVSQNPRHKITKRGQNVTFRCDPISEHNRLYWYRQTLGQGPEFLTYFQNEAQLEKSRLLSDRFSAERPKGSFSTLEIQRTEQGDSAMYLCASSNRLPSTDTQYFGPGTRLTVL.

V usage is TRBV28 and J usage is TRBJ1-3; a weak D match, TRBD1 (5 bases). Germline-derived CDR1 and CDR2 are MDHEN and SYDVKM. The CDR3 has 15 amino acids. V dropped 5 bases and J dropped 0 bases, with 11 bases sitting between them. The CDR3, as DNA: TGTGCCAGCAGTAAGCAGGGCCTCTCTGGAAACACCATATATTTT. This gives the protein CASSKQGLSGNTIYF.

The rearrangement uses TRBV2 and TRBJ2-7, with 9 positions matching TRBD1. The CDR3 totals 13 residues. V shed 5 bases, J shed 4 bases, and the junction held 3 bases outside the gene matches. In germline, CDR1 is SNHLY, CDR2 FYNNEI. As DNA, the CDR3 is TGTGCCAGCAGTCCGGACAGGGGTTACGAGCAGTACTTC. Translating gives CASSPDRGYEQYF.

This chain connects TRBV19 to TRBJ2-1; 7 nucleotides match TRBD2. Unmatched junction bases numbered 13, after V lost 5 bases and J lost 9 bases. The CDR3 sequence is 15 residues long. Germline CDR1 LNHDA, CDR2 SQIVND (reference sequence). The CDR3 sequence: CASSLGLVHWSEQFF. Here the CDR3 DNA reads TGTGCCAGTAGTCTCGGACTAGTCCACTGGTCTGAGCAGTTCTTC.